This TCR beta chain was obtained from a study of OX40 agonist ivuxolimab in advanced cancers. Whole-study context: A diagnosis of hepatocellular carcinoma, melanoma, renal cell or head and neck cancer was present in dose-escalation patients.

Germline loops: CDR1 SEHNR, CDR2 FQNEAQ (reference sequence). The CDR3 spans 12 residues. V lost 4 bases, J lost 4 bases, and 8 bases lay in between. This clone occurred once. Its antigen is undetermined. Method: immunoSEQ multiplex PCR; TCRdb's copy keeps in-frame clones and lacks some. The table records some 86,000 clones, 70% to 90% of them present only once. The study, taken as a whole, reports: Antigen specificity was not determined for the expanded peripheral T cells. Expanded clones belonging to CD8+ T cells outnumbered, on average, those of CD4+.

The sequenced sample was CD4+ or CD8+ T cells sorted from blood, obtained in a trial of the OX40 agonist ivuxolimab. The genes are TRBV7-9 and TRBJ2-7, with D perhaps matching TRBD1 (5 bases). The clonotype was recovered from an adult with an advanced solid tumor such as melanoma, head and neck, liver or kidney cancer. The CDR3 nucleotides are TGTGCCAGCAGCTCCAGGGATTACGAGCAGTACTTC. Amino acids: CASSSRDYEQYF. Supplemented by reference TRBV7-9 and TRBJ2-7, the full variable domain reads DTGVSQNPRHKITKRGQNVTFRCDPISEHNRLYWYRQTLGQGPEFLTYFQNEAQLEKSRLLSDRFSAERPKGSFSTLEIQRTEQGDSAMYLCASSSRDYEQYFGPGTRLTVT.